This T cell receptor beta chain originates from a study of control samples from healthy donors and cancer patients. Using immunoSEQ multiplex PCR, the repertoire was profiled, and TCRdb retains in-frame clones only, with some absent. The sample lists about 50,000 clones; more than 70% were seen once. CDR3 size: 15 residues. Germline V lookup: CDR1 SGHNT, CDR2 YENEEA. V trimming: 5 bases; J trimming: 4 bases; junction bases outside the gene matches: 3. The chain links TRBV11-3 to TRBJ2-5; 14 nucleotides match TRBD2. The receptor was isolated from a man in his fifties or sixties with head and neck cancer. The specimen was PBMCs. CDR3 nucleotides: TGTGCCAGCAGCCACGGGACTAGCGGGGGAGAGACCCAGTACTTC. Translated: CASSHGTSGGETQYF.